This T cell receptor (beta chain) comes out of a study of post-analysis software for immune sequencing data. Concerning this clonotype: Its matching antigen is unknown.

Findings of the study overall: TRBV segments more frequent in patients than in controls numbered five and included TRBV5-6, TRBV5-1 and TRBV20-1.

Unmatched junction bases numbered 2, after V lost 6 bases and J lost 1 base. CDR3 length: 14 residues. Unique-molecular-identifier-tagged TCR beta cDNA libraries were used. A single record per CDR3 protein comes from TCRdb applying MiXCR to the PCR reads. The sample records roughly 400,000 distinct CDR3 sequences, more than 30% being singletons. The sample comprised blood. This clonotype was obtained from a girl aged 2-10 years with multiple sclerosis. The V and J genes are TRBV12-3 or TRBV12-4 and TRBJ1-5, with 8 bases aligning to TRBD1. Here the CDR3 DNA reads TGTGCCAGCAGGAGGGACAGGAGCAATCAGCCCCAGCATTTT. As protein: CASRRDRSNQPQHF.